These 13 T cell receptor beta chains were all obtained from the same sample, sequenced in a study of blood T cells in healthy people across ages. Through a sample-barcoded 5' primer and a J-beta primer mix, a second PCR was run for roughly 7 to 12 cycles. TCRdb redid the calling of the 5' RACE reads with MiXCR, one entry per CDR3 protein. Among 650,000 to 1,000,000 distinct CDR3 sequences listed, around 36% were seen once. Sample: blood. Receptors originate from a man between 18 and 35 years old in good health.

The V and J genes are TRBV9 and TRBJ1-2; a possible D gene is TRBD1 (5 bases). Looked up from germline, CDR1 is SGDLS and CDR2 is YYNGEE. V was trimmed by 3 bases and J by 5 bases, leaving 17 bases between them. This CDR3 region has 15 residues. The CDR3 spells CASSGGGGTAYGYTF. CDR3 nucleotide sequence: TGTGCCAGCAGCGGAGGAGGCGGGACTGCATATGGCTACACCTTC.

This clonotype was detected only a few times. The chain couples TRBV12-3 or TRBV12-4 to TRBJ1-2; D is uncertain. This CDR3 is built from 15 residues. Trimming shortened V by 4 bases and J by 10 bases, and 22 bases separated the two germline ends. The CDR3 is CASSSSDLSLRDYTF. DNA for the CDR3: TGTGCCAGCAGTTCGTCCGACCTAAGCCTAAGGGACTACACCTTC.

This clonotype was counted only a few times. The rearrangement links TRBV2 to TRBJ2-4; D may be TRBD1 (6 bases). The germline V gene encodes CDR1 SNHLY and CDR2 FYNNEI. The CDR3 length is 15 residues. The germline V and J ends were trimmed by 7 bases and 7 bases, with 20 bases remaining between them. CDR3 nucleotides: TGTGCCAGCATGGGGGCCCAGGGCTGGATGAACATTCAGTACTTC. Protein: CASMGAQGWMNIQYF.

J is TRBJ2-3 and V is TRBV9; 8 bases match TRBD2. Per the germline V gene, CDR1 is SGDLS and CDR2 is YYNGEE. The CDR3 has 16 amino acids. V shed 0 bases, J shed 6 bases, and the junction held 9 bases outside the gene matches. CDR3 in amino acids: CASSVGSGGPGDTQYF. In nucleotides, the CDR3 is TGTGCCAGCAGCGTAGGGAGCGGGGGTCCGGGGGATACGCAGTATTTT.

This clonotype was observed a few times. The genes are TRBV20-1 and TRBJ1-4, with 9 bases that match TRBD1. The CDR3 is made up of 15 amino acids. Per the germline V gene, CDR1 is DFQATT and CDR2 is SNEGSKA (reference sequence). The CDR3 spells CSAGTGNRAGEKLFF. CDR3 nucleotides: TGCAGCGCCGGGACAGGGAACCGGGCGGGGGAAAAACTGTTTTTT.

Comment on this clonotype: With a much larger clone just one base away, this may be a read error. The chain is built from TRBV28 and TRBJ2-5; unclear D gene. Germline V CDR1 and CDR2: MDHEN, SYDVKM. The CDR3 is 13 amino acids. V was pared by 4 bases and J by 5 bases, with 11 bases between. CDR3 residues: CASSWNLEETQYF. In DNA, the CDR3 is TGTGCCAGCAGTTGGAACCTAGAGGAGACCCAGTACTTC. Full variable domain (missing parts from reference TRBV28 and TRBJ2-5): DVKVTQSSRYLVKRTGEKVFLECVQDMDHENMFWYRQDPGLGLRLIYFSYDVKMKEKGDIPEGYSVSREKKERFSLILESASTNQTSMYLCASSWNLEETQYFGPGTRLLVL.

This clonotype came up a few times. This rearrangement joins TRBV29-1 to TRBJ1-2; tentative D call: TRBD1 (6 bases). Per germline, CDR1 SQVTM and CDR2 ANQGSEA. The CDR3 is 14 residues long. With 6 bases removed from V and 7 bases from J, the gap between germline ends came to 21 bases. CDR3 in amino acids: CSVGAERGQGGYTF. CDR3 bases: TGCAGCGTGGGGGCCGAACGGGGACAAGGTGGCTACACCTTC.

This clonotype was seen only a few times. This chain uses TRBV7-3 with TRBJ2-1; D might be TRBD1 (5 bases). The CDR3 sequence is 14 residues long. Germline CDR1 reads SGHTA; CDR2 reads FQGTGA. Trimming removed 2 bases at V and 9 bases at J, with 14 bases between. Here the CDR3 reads CASSLEPSRVEQFF. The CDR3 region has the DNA TGTGCCAGCAGCTTAGAACCGTCCAGGGTTGAGCAGTTCTTC. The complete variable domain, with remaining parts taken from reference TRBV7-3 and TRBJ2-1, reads GAGVSQTPSNKVTEKGKYVELRCDPISGHTALYWYRQSLGQGPEFLIYFQGTGAADDSGLPNDRFFAVRPEGSVSTLKIQRTERGDSAVYLCASSLEPSRVEQFFGPGTRLTVL.

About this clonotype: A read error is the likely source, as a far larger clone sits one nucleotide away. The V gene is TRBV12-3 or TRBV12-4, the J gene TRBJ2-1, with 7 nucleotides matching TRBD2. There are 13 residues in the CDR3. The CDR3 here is CAGSFGGYNEQFF. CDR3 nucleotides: TGTGCCGGCAGTTTCGGGGGGTACAATGAGCAGTTCTTC.

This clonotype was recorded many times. The CDR3 sequence is CASSPQGPETQYF. The CDR3 bases are TGTGCCAGCAGTCCACAGGGGCCGGAGACCCAGTACTTC. The V call is TRBV12-3 or TRBV12-4, the J call TRBJ2-5; 7 bases line up with TRBD1. The V and J ends lost 5 bases and 5 bases, in that order; junction bases with no gene match: 5. The CDR3 spans 13 residues.

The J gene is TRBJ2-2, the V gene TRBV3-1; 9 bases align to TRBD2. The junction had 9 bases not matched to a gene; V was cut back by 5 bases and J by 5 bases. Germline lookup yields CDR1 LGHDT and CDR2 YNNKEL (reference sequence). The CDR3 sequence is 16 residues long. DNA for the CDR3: TGTGCCAGCAGCACCGCGGGGGGGCGTGGAACCGGGGAGCTGTTTTTT. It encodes CASSTAGGRGTGELFF. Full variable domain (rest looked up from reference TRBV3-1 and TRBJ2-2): DTAVSQTPKYLVTQMGNDKSIKCEQNLGHDTMYWYKQDSKKFLKIMFSYNNKELIINETVPNRFSPKSPDKAHLNLHINSLELGDSAVYFCASSTAGGRGTGELFFGEGSRLTVL.

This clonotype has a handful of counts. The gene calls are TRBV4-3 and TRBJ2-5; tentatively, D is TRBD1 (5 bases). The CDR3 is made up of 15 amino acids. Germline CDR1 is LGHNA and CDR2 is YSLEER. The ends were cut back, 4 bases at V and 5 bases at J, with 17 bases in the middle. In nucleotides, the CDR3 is TGCGCCAGCAGCCGCTCAATGGGCAGGGCGGAGACCCAGTACTTC. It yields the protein CASSRSMGRAETQYF.

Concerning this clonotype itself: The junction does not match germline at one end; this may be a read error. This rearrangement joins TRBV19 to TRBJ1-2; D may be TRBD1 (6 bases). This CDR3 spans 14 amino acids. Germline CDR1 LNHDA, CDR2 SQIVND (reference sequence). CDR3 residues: CVSSPDGQNYGYTF. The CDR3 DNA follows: TGTGTCAGTAGTCCCGATGGACAGAACTATGGCTACACCTTC. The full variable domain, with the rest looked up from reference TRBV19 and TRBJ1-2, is DGGITQSPKYLFRKEGQNVTLSCEQNLNHDAMYWYRQDPGQGLRLIYYSQIVNDFQKGDIAEGYSVSREKKESFPLTVTSAQKNPTAFYLCVSSPDGQNYGYTFGSGTRLTVV.